This T cell receptor beta chain derives from a study of cytomegalovirus exposure and HLA in healthy donors. Study-level findings and limits: Testing in vitro showed a few CMV-associated chains specific for CMV antigens.

Germline loops: CDR1 SGHTA, CDR2 FQGNSA. The V gene end was trimmed by 3 bases and the J gene end by 0 bases; junction bases not matched to a gene: 1. The CDR3 spans 17 residues. PCR involved 60 Vbeta and 13 Jbeta primers. Produced via immunoSEQ multiplex PCR; TCRdb's table is partial and in-frame only. The table lists 70,000 to 100,000 clones, more than 75% of them singletons, with around 2% in the top ten. Concerning this clone itself: The antigen remains undetermined.

The rearrangement uses TRBV7-2 and TRBJ2-6; TRBD2 agrees at 11 bases. Sequencing input: PBMCs. The sequence was collected from a man in his late teens or twenties in good health and CMV-seronegative. CDR3 protein: CASSLTSGASGANVLTF. CDR3 DNA: TGTGCCAGCAGCTTGACTAGCGGGGCCTCTGGGGCCAACGTCCTGACTTTC. Variable domain in full (rest from reference TRBV7-2 and TRBJ2-6): GAGVSQSPSNKVTEKGKDVELRCDPISGHTALYWYRQSLGQGLEFLIYFQGNSAPDKSGLPSDRFSAERTGGSVSTLTIQRTQQEDSAVYLCASSLTSGASGANVLTFGAGSRLTVL.